Following are 10 T cell receptor beta chains from one sample sequenced in a study of T cells in women clearing cervical HPV infection. Clones were sequenced by immunoSEQ multiplex PCR, and TCRdb holds only the in-frame ones, with some missing. There are tens of thousands of clones in the sample, with approximately 1.3% held by the top ten. The source material was blood buffy coat. Every receptor here comes from a woman aged 18 to 75 with a cervical HPV16 infection that either progressed to CIN3+ or cleared (not recorded which).

A word on this clone: The read ends 3 residues before the CDR3 terminus; that terminus is restored from the germline J gene. This chain connects TRBV11-3 to TRBJ2-3; D might be TRBD2 (5 bases). This CDR3 comprises 15 residues. Germline-derived CDR1 and CDR2 are SGHNT and YENEEA. V shed 4 bases and J shed 1 base, with 12 bases lying between them. The part of the CDR3 DNA that was read is TGTGCCAGCAGCTCCCGGGGTGGGGGCACAGATACG. Its protein product is CASSSRGGGTDT. The entire CDR3 is CASSSRGGGTDTQYF.

Regarding this clone: The read falls 3 residues short of the CDR3 end, and the missing part is taken from the germline J gene. The chain uses TRBV29-1 and TRBJ2-7; TRBD2 matches at 9 bases. The CDR3 contains 13 residues. J was trimmed by 6 bases and V by 4 bases; bases with no gene match: 7. Germline V gene data show CDR1 as SQVTM and CDR2 as ANQGSEA. The CDR3 spells CSVGGTSSAEQYF. The part of the CDR3 DNA that was read is TGCAGCGTTGGTGGGACTAGCTCCGCCGAG.

For this clone: The read terminates 3 residues ahead of where the CDR3 ends, so the germline J gene completes it. V is TRBV29-1 and J is TRBJ1-1; perhaps TRBD1 as D (5 bases). There are 13 residues in the CDR3. Germline V gene lookup returns CDR1 SQVTM and CDR2 ANQGSEA. Trimming took off 1 base at V and 6 bases at J, with 12 bases between the two ends. The CDR3 DNA, read in part, is TGCAGCGTTGAAGGGGGCGACTGGGCTGAA. Residues: CSVEGGDWAE. The CDR3 as a whole reads CSVEGGDWAEAFF.

A remark on this clone: Read coverage stops 3 residues before the CDR3 terminus; the germline J gene supplies the remainder. This chain links TRBV10-3 with TRBJ2-2; TRBD1 matches at 7 bases. The ends lost 9 bases at V and 6 bases at J; junction bases unmatched: 10. The CDR3 length is 14 residues. Germline CDR1 is ENHRY and CDR2 is SYGVKD. CDR3 loop: CAIQTGKDSGELFF. CDR3 bases read: TGTGCCATACAGACAGGGAAGGACTCCGGGGAG.

As concerns this clone: The sequenced fragment ends 3 residues before the CDR3 boundary, so the rest is inferred from the germline J gene. The chain has TRBV18 and TRBJ2-7; the match to TRBD2 covers 13 bases. CDR1 KGHSH and CDR2 LQKENI come from the germline V gene. The CDR3 extends over 16 amino acids. V lost 5 bases to trimming and J lost 6 bases; unmatched junction nucleotides: 10. CDR3 loop: CASSSRPGTSGIEQYF. The covered CDR3 bases are TGTGCCAGCTCATCCCGCCCGGGGACTAGCGGGATCGAG.

Concerning this clone itself: The read halts 3 residues ahead of the CDR3 end, with the missing end drawn from the germline J gene. The chain uses TRBV10-3 and TRBJ2-1; 11 bases map to TRBD2. This CDR3 has 18 amino acids. Germline assignment: CDR1 ENHRY and CDR2 SYGVKD. V gave up 3 bases and J gave up 0 bases; unmatched junction bases: 7. Incomplete CDR3 DNA: TGTGCCATCAGTGATGGTCTAGCGGGGGGCAACTCCTACAATGAG. Translated: CAISDGLAGGNSYNE. In full, the CDR3 is CAISDGLAGGNSYNEQFF.

Turning to this clone: From the germline J gene comes the end of the CDR3, since the read stops 3 residues before it. This chain links TRBV2 with TRBJ2-2; 10 nucleotides agree with TRBD1. Germline loops: CDR1 SNHLY, CDR2 FYNNEI. CDR3 length: 15 amino acids. This CDR3 is CASSGTGAYNEKLFF. Partial CDR3 DNA: TGTGCCAGCAGCGGGACAGGGGCCTACAATGAAAAG.

Notes on this clone: The read finishes 3 residues shy of the CDR3 end, and the germline J gene is used to complete it. The chain links TRBV16 to TRBJ1-2; the match to TRBD1 covers 10 bases. CDR1 KGHSY and CDR2 FQNENV come from the germline V gene. The CDR3 has 14 residues. The chain's CDR3 is CASSQPGTGAGYTF. Incomplete CDR3 DNA: TGTGCCAGCAGCCAACCCGGGACAGGGGCGGGC.

About this clone: Read sequence stops 3 residues before the CDR3 end, and the germline J gene provides the missing end. The chain recombines TRBV5-1 with TRBJ1-2; no firm D call. The ends were cut back, 3 bases at V and 4 bases at J, with 13 bases in the middle. There are 14 residues in the CDR3. Germline lookup yields CDR1 SGHRS and CDR2 YFSETQ. CDR3: CASSSPTTGYGYTF. The DNA read from the CDR3 is TGCGCCAGCAGCTCCCCTACGACGGGCTATGGC.

Of note for this clone: The read terminates 3 residues before the CDR3 end, so the remaining end is supplied by the germline J gene. The chain combines TRBV7-6 with TRBJ2-7, with 9 bases aligning to TRBD2. V lost 5 bases, J lost 5 bases, and 10 bases stayed unmatched. There are 15 residues in the CDR3. CDR1 is SGHVS, CDR2 FNYEAQ, per germline. CDR3 bases read: TGTGCCAGCAGCGAAACTAGCGGGTTCTTCGACGAG. Protein sequence: CASSETSGFFDE. The entire CDR3 sequence reads CASSETSGFFDEQYF.